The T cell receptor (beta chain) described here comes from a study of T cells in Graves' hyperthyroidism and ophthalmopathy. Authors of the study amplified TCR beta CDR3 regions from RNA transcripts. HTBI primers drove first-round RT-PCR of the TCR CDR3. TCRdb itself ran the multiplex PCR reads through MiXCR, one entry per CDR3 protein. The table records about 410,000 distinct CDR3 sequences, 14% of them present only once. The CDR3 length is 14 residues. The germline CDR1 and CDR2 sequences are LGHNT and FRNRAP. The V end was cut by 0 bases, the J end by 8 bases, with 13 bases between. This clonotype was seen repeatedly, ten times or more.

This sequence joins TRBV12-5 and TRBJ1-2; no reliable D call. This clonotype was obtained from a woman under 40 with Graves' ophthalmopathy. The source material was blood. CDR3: CASGLVGRPGGYTF. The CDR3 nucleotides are TGTGCTAGTGGTTTGGTAGGCAGGCCGGGGGGCTACACCTTC.